The next 5 T cell receptor beta chains were all read from a single sample in a study of cytomegalovirus exposure and HLA in healthy donors. PCR was performed using 60 Vbeta and 13 Jbeta primers. Here immunoSEQ multiplex PCR was the method, and the copy in TCRdb shows in-frame clones only, minus some. The table lists tens of thousands of clones, approximately 70% of them singletons. The sequenced sample was PBMCs. All receptors come from a man aged 25-40 years in good health and CMV-seronegative.

This chain uses TRBV27 with TRBJ2-1, with 7 bases that match TRBD1. CDR1 is MNHEY and CDR2 is SMNVEV in the germline V gene (reference sequence). The trim removed 6 bases at V and 8 bases at J, leaving 4 bases unmatched. CDR3 length: 12 amino acids. The CDR3 is CASSYRGHEQFF. CDR3 in DNA: TGTGCCAGCAGCTACAGGGGACATGAGCAGTTCTTC.

This chain uses TRBV7-6 with TRBJ2-7, with 9 positions matching TRBD1. The CDR3 length is 15 residues. The V segment lost 5 bases and the J segment 3 bases; nucleotides outside the gene matches: 8. Germline-derived CDR1 and CDR2 are SGHVS and FNYEAQ. CDR3 sequence (DNA): TGTGCCAGCAGCCGAAGACCGGGACAGGGCTACGAGCAGTACTTC. It is translated as CASSRRPGQGYEQYF.

A word on this clone: The junction shows a germline mismatch at one end, possibly a read error. The chain links TRBV5-8 to TRBJ1-5, with TRBD1 identical over 7 bases. Germline-derived CDR1 and CDR2 are SGHTS and YDEGEE. The CDR3 extends over 16 amino acids. In DNA form, the CDR3 reads TGTGCCCGCAGCCCGGTCGGACAGGAGATGATTCAGCCCCAGCATTTT. It encodes CARSPVGQEMIQPQHF.

This clone has more than one count but fewer than ten. The V and J genes are TRBV7-9 and TRBJ2-7, with TRBD2 as a possible D gene (6 bases). V was shortened by 4 bases and J by 2 bases, with 9 bases between the two germline ends. The CDR3 sequence is 13 residues long. Germline-derived CDR1 and CDR2 are SEHNR and FQNEAQ (reference sequence). Here the CDR3 reads CASSSPGAYEQYF. The CDR3 region has the DNA TGTGCCAGCAGCTCCCCGGGGGCCTACGAGCAGTACTTC.

This clone occurred once. CDR3 in amino acids: CASSFFLASYNEQFF. CDR3 coding DNA: TGTGCCAGCAGTTTCTTCCTAGCGTCCTACAATGAGCAGTTCTTC. The rearrangement links TRBV28 to TRBJ2-1; possible D gene TRBD2, 6 bases. Germline CDR1 and CDR2: MDHEN and SYDVKM. The CDR3 runs 15 residues. V shed 3 bases and J shed 1 base, with 10 bases lying between them.